These 28 T cell receptor beta chains were sequenced from one sample in a study of T cells in Graves' hyperthyroidism and ophthalmopathy. TCR beta CDR3 regions were amplified from RNA transcripts. HTBI primers were employed in a first-round RT-PCR of the TCR CDR3. TCRdb analysed the multiplex PCR reads with MiXCR anew, one entry per CDR3 protein. The sample lists nearly 600,000 distinct CDR3 sequences, 13% to 15% occurring once. Sequenced input: blood. These receptors came from a woman under 30 with Graves' ophthalmopathy.

This clonotype was seen only a few times. A read error is possible here, since a much larger clone lies one base away. This chain connects TRBV7-2 to TRBJ1-1; TRBD1 might be the D (5 bases). This CDR3 region has 14 residues. The V end lost 2 bases, the J end lost 5 bases, and 12 bases lay between the germline ends. Looked up from germline, CDR1 is SGHTA and CDR2 is FQGNSA. The CDR3 loop reads CTSSLMGGGTEAFF. The CDR3 DNA reads TGTACCAGCAGCTTAATGGGGGGGGGGACTGAAGCTTTCTTT.

The rearrangement joins TRBV19 to TRBJ2-2, with 8 nucleotides matching TRBD2. Germline lookup yields CDR1 LNHDA and CDR2 SQIVND (reference sequence). Germline trimming cut 7 bases from V and 0 bases from J; bases unmatched to any gene: 7. The CDR3 runs to 16 residues. The CDR3 protein is CASTTGGAANTGELFF. CDR3 nucleotide sequence: TGTGCCAGTACCACGGGGGGGGCGGCGAACACCGGGGAGCTGTTTTTT.

CDR3 in DNA: TGTGCCAGCAGCCAAGGGGACAGGCCCTACACAGATACGCAGTATTTT. It yields the protein CASSQGDRPYTDTQYF. The chain recombines TRBV4-2 with TRBJ2-3; TRBD1 matches 8 bases. The trim removed 1 base at V and 2 bases at J, leaving 5 bases unmatched. The CDR3 is 16 amino acids. Germline CDR1 and CDR2: LGHNA and YNFKEQ.

This clonotype was detected ten times or more. V and J are TRBV7-9 and TRBJ2-7; 11 nucleotides line up with TRBD2. CDR1 SEHNR and CDR2 FQNEAQ come from the germline V gene (reference sequence). The CDR3 contains 15 residues. With 1 base clipped from V and 6 bases from J, the junction kept 5 bases outside the gene matches. CDR3 region: CASSLVGLAGSEQYF. The CDR3 DNA reads TGTGCCAGCAGCTTAGTAGGACTAGCGGGTTCCGAGCAGTACTTC.

This clonotype was found once. Being one base from a much bigger clone, this may be a read error. The chain recombines TRBV12-3 or TRBV12-4 with TRBJ2-1; D not certain. This CDR3 has 13 amino acids. V lost 5 bases to trimming and J lost 6 bases, with 11 bases between them. The CDR3 reads CASSPKILNEQFF. CDR3 coding DNA: TGTGCCAGCAGTCCGAAGATCCTCAATGAGCAGTTCTTC.

V is TRBV25-1 and J is TRBJ1-2; tentative D call: TRBD1 (5 bases). Germline V gene data show CDR1 as MGHDK and CDR2 as SYGVNS. V was shortened by 6 bases and J by 5 bases, with 19 bases between the two germline ends. The CDR3 length is 15 residues. CDR3 in amino acids: CASRAGPGRSYGYTF. CDR3 coding DNA: TGTGCCAGCAGAGCTGGTCCAGGGCGGAGTTATGGCTACACCTTC.

The chain combines TRBV29-1 with TRBJ1-2; D gene uncertain. The ends were cut back, 5 bases at V and 4 bases at J, with 26 bases in the middle. The germline V gene encodes CDR1 SQVTM and CDR2 ANQGSEA. The CDR3 totals 17 residues. CDR3 protein: CSVISKTVPKVGYGYTF. The CDR3, as DNA: TGCAGCGTTATCTCAAAAACGGTACCCAAGGTTGGCTATGGCTACACCTTC.

Ten or more counts support this clonotype. V usage is TRBV20-1 and J usage is TRBJ2-1; 12 positions match TRBD2. There are 15 residues in the CDR3. Germline CDR1 and CDR2: DFQATT and SNEGSKA (reference sequence). V shed 3 bases, J shed 10 bases, and the junction held 10 bases outside the gene matches. The CDR3 loop is CSASQPSGRDGEQFF. The CDR3 nucleotides are TGCAGTGCTAGTCAGCCTAGCGGGAGGGACGGGGAGCAGTTCTTC.

There are many counts of this clonotype. This rearrangement joins TRBV20-1 to TRBJ2-5; D perhaps matches TRBD2 (5 bases). Germline V gives CDR1 DFQATT, CDR2 SNEGSKA (reference sequence). Trimming cost V 3 bases and J 5 bases, with 16 bases left between them. The CDR3 has 14 residues. The CDR3 region is CSARPDWERETQYF. In nucleotides, the CDR3 is TGCAGTGCTAGGCCAGACTGGGAGAGGGAGACCCAGTACTTC.

This clonotype was counted at least ten times. The rearrangement uses TRBV27 and TRBJ2-7; possible D gene TRBD2, 7 bases. CDR3 size: 17 residues. With 3 bases removed from V and 2 bases from J, the gap between germline ends came to 20 bases. Per germline, CDR1 MNHEY and CDR2 SMNVEV (reference sequence). The CDR3 reads CASSLFGGRSGPYEQYF. Here the CDR3 DNA reads TGTGCCAGCAGTTTGTTCGGGGGGCGGAGTGGCCCCTACGAGCAGTACTTC.

The chain uses TRBV7-9 and TRBJ2-5; 13 bases agree with TRBD2. V dropped 5 bases and J dropped 5; count of bases not matched to a gene: 5. The CDR3 loop spans 15 amino acids. Germline values: CDR1 SEHNR, CDR2 FQNEAQ (reference sequence). The CDR3 loop is CASSRGTSGIETQYF. The DNA for the CDR3 is TGTGCCAGCAGCCGGGGGACTAGCGGGATCGAGACCCAGTACTTC.

The chain employs TRBV4-3 and TRBJ2-2, with 8 bases matching TRBD2. Trimming cost V 8 bases and J 3 bases; bases outside gene matches: 14. The CDR3 runs 17 residues. Per germline, CDR1 LGHNA and CDR2 YSLEER. The CDR3 protein is CASRGGERVTDTGELFF. DNA for the CDR3: TGCGCCAGCCGGGGGGGGGAGCGGGTAACGGACACCGGGGAGCTGTTTTTT.

This sequence joins TRBV20-1 and TRBJ1-5; TRBD1 matches 7 bases. This CDR3 comprises 17 residues. Trimming took 0 bases from V and 4 from J; bases not matched to a gene: 12. The V gene's germline CDR1 is DFQATT and CDR2 SNEGSKA (reference sequence). Here the CDR3 reads CSARDLGGDRWNQPQHF. CDR3 coding DNA: TGCAGTGCTAGAGATCTTGGGGGGGACAGATGGAATCAGCCCCAGCATTTT.

This clonotype was seen at least ten times. This chain links TRBV6-1 with TRBJ2-1, with 8 bases matching TRBD1. The CDR3 loop spans 15 amino acids. The ends lost 8 bases at V and 10 bases at J; junction bases unmatched: 16. Germline CDR1 reads MNHNS; CDR2 reads SASEGT. This chain's CDR3 is CASGPGTGPGEEQFF. The CDR3 nucleotides are TGTGCCAGCGGACCCGGGACAGGTCCCGGGGAGGAGCAGTTCTTC.

This clonotype was seen repeatedly, ten times or more. This chain joins TRBV7-6 and TRBJ2-7; D remains unclear. CDR3 length: 15 residues. Deletions cut 1 base from V and 0 bases from J, with 10 bases between. CDR1 and CDR2 from the germline V gene are SGHVS and FNYEAQ. CDR3 region: CASSLVGVASYEQYF. The CDR3 bases are TGTGCCAGCAGCTTAGTGGGTGTGGCCTCCTACGAGCAGTACTTC.

This clonotype has ten or more counts. The chain links TRBV7-2 to TRBJ2-6, with D possibly matching TRBD1 (6 bases). Germline lookup yields CDR1 SGHTA and CDR2 FQGNSA. The germline V and J ends were trimmed by 1 base and 2 bases, with 12 bases remaining between them. This CDR3 region has 17 residues. The DNA for the CDR3 is TGTGCCAGCAGCTTAGGACCACAGGGTGCTGGGGCCAACGTCCTGACTTTC. It is translated as CASSLGPQGAGANVLTF.

In its sample, this clonotype was seen a few times. J is TRBJ2-4 and V is TRBV4-1; possible D gene TRBD1, 6 bases. This CDR3 is built from 14 residues. V was shortened by 4 bases and J by 6 bases, with 13 bases between the two germline ends. Per the germline V gene, CDR1 is MGHRA and CDR2 is YSYEKL. The CDR3 loop reads CASSRTGSLNIQYF. CDR3 nucleotides: TGCGCCAGCAGCCGCACAGGGTCTTTAAACATTCAGTACTTC.

As for this clonotype: This may be a read error: a much more frequent sequence differs by one nucleotide. The V and J genes are TRBV7-6 and TRBJ2-3; D tentatively fits TRBD1 or TRBD2 (5 bases each). Germline V gene sequence: CDR1 SGHVS, CDR2 FNYEAQ. The CDR3 extends over 14 amino acids. The V and J ends lost 1 base and 8 bases respectively, with 13 bases between them. The CDR3 sequence is CASSLGAAGSTQYF. The CDR3, as DNA: TGTGCCAGCAGCTTAGGGGCAGCAGGGAGTACGCAGTATTTT.

The chain links TRBV7-8 to TRBJ1-5; 10 nucleotides line up with TRBD1. J gave up 5 bases and V 4 bases, and 8 bases lay outside the gene matches. The CDR3 runs to 16 residues. Germline V gives CDR1 SGHVS, CDR2 FQNEAQ. DNA of the CDR3: TGTGCCAGCAGCTCCGACAGGGGGCGTCGAGATCAGCCCCAGCATTTT. Encoded protein: CASSSDRGRRDQPQHF.

This clonotype was observed at least ten times. The chain recombines TRBV27 with TRBJ2-2, with unresolved D. Germline CDR1 and CDR2: MNHEY and SMNVEV (reference sequence). The CDR3 consists of 14 residues. V was cut by 5 bases and J by 1 base, with 8 bases left in between. This CDR3 reads CASSPQLNTGELFF. The CDR3 DNA reads TGTGCCAGCAGTCCCCAGCTGAACACCGGGGAGCTGTTTTTT.

The rearrangement uses TRBV6-1 and TRBJ1-6; 7 bases agree with TRBD1. V lost 6 bases and J lost 6; bases outside the gene matches: 2. The length of the CDR3 is 13 residues. In germline, CDR1 is MNHNS, CDR2 SASEGT. The CDR3 here is CASRRDSNSPLHF. The CDR3 nucleotides read TGTGCCAGCAGACGGGACAGTAATTCACCCCTCCACTTT.

The chain couples TRBV19 to TRBJ2-7; tentative D call: TRBD1 (6 bases). V lost 5 bases and J 6 bases, leaving 14 bases between the germline ends. The CDR3 extends over 13 amino acids. Germline V lookup: CDR1 LNHDA, CDR2 SQIVND (reference sequence). The DNA of the CDR3 is TGTGCCAGTAGTGCAAGGACAGCTCGCGAGCAGTACTTC. Translated: CASSARTAREQYF.

This clonotype came up many times. The chain couples TRBV12-3 or TRBV12-4 to TRBJ2-2; D may correspond to TRBD1 or TRBD2 (5 bases each). The CDR3 has 14 residues. V gave up 7 bases and J gave up 4 bases, with 13 bases separating them. The CDR3 DNA reads TGTGCCAGCAACGCTTATGGGGGCACCGGGGAGCTGTTTTTT. This gives the protein CASNAYGGTGELFF.

This clonotype was seen repeatedly, ten times or more. CDR3 sequence reads: CASSLIATSGTYEQYF. The CDR3 DNA sequence: TGTGCCAGCAGCTTAATAGCAACTAGCGGTACCTACGAGCAGTACTTC. The V gene is TRBV7-8, the J gene TRBJ2-7; TRBD2 matches at 8 bases. The CDR3 spans 16 residues. The germline CDR1 and CDR2 sequences are SGHVS and FQNEAQ. J lost 2 bases, V lost 2 bases, and 8 bases had no gene match.

This clonotype showed up many times. The rearrangement uses TRBV28 and TRBJ2-1; D uncertain. The CDR3 has 11 amino acids. Germline V lookup: CDR1 MDHEN, CDR2 SYDVKM. V was clipped by 2 bases and J by 12 bases, with 8 bases between them. The CDR3 protein is CASSLRYAQFF. The CDR3 nucleotides read TGTGCCAGCAGTTTACGCTACGCGCAGTTCTTC.

The chain joins TRBV9 to TRBJ2-2; 8 nucleotides agree with TRBD1. This CDR3 is built from 14 residues. V trimming: 0 bases; J trimming: 9 bases; junction bases outside the gene matches: 4. Germline CDR1 and CDR2: SGDLS and YYNGEE. CDR3 sequence: CASSVGTGGRELFF. CDR3 sequence (DNA): TGTGCCAGCAGCGTAGGAACAGGGGGTAGGGAGCTGTTTTTT.

Note on this clonotype: A much larger clone lies one base from this, so it may be a read error. The chain joins TRBV20-1 to TRBJ2-7; unclear D gene. With 3 bases removed from V and 9 bases from J, the gap between germline ends came to 18 bases. CDR1 and CDR2 (germline): DFQATT, SNEGSKA (reference sequence). This CDR3 is 13 amino acids long. CDR3 in DNA: TGCAGTGCTAGTCTTGGGCAGATCCACGGGCAGTACTTC. Residues: CSASLGQIHGQYF.

There are many counts of this clonotype. The chain recombines TRBV3-1 with TRBJ2-5, with D tentatively TRBD1 (6 bases). Germline V gene data show CDR1 as LGHDT and CDR2 as YNNKEL (reference sequence). The CDR3 is 14 residues long. Trimming removed 5 bases at V and 2 bases at J, with 12 bases between. The CDR3 reads CASSSGVAQETQYF. The CDR3 bases are TGTGCCAGCAGCTCAGGGGTGGCTCAAGAGACCCAGTACTTC.